These 18 T cell receptor beta chains were sequenced from one sample in a study of CD4 T cells in relation to SARS-CoV-2 and coronaviruses. Antigens of these TCRs are unknown. The repertoire was sequenced with immunoSEQ multiplex PCR; TCRdb's copy has only in-frame clones and lacks some. The data show tens of thousands of clones, 70% to 75% seen once. The unexposed donors gave CD4+ T cells in about 2010-2019, prior to COVID-19. Isolation of CD4+ T cells took place after nine to ten days in culture. Sequenced sample: CD4+ T cells from PBMCs, cultured in vitro. All receptors come from a human donor in good health.

The chain employs TRBV6-5 and TRBJ2-7; D perhaps matches TRBD2 (5 bases). Germline CDR1 MNHEY, CDR2 SVGAGI. This CDR3 has 14 residues. V gave up 5 bases and J gave up 3 bases, with 14 bases separating them. The CDR3 region is CASSKDLTIYEQYF. CDR3 nucleotides: TGTGCCAGCAGTAAGGACTTGACGATCTACGAGCAGTACTTC.

The CDR3: CASSLGRGPGNTIYF. The CDR3 DNA is TGCGCCAGCAGCTTGGGAAGGGGGCCAGGAAACACCATATATTTT. The chain joins TRBV5-1 to TRBJ1-3, with 7 bases matching TRBD1. This CDR3 spans 15 amino acids. Germline V CDR1 and CDR2: SGHRS, YFSETQ. Trimming cost V 0 bases and J 4 bases; bases outside gene matches: 4.

This clone showed up just once. The chain carries TRBV30 and TRBJ2-7, with TRBD2 matching over 8 bases. The CDR3 runs to 16 residues. Germline assignment: CDR1 GTSNPN and CDR2 SVGIG (reference sequence). V lost 2 bases and J lost 3; bases outside the gene matches: 12. As DNA, the CDR3 is TGTGCCTGGAGTTTGGGACAAGCGGGAGTTGGCTACGAGCAGTACTTC. This sequence encodes CAWSLGQAGVGYEQYF. Filled out from reference TRBV30 and TRBJ2-7, the complete variable domain reads SQTIHQWPATLVQPVGSPLSLECTVEGTSNPNLYWYRQAAGRGLQLLFYSVGIGQISSEVPQNLSASRPQDRQFILSSKKLLLSDSGFYLCAWSLGQAGVGYEQYFGPGTRLTVT.

J is TRBJ2-3 and V is TRBV28; 10 bases are shared with TRBD2. CDR1 and CDR2 from the germline V gene are MDHEN and SYDVKM. Losses at the gene ends were 4 bases for V and 2 bases for J; bases not matched to a gene: 3. The CDR3 runs to 15 residues. Here the CDR3 reads CASSYGTSDTDTQYF. The CDR3 bases are TGTGCCAGCAGTTACGGGACTAGCGACACAGATACGCAGTATTTT.

The gene calls are TRBV5-4 and TRBJ1-2, with D possibly matching TRBD1 (6 bases). The CDR3 has 16 residues. V was clipped by 1 base and J by 8 bases, with 21 bases between them. Germline lookup yields CDR1 SGHNT and CDR2 YYREEE (reference sequence). CDR3 region: CASSLQGPRGGQGYTF. For the CDR3, the DNA is TGTGCCAGCAGCTTGCAGGGACCGCGCGGGGGGCAGGGCTACACCTTC.

V usage is TRBV3-1 (or the pseudogene TRBV3-2) and J usage is TRBJ2-7; either TRBD1 or TRBD2 may fit D (5 bases each). The germline V gene has CDR1 LGHDT and CDR2 YNNKEL (reference sequence). Trimming shortened V by 1 base and J by 2 bases, and 12 bases separated the two germline ends. The CDR3 covers 15 residues. The CDR3 region is CASSQGRDGTYEQYF. The CDR3 nucleotides are TGTGCCAGCAGCCAAGGTCGGGACGGAACCTACGAGCAGTACTTC.

V and J are TRBV18 and TRBJ2-3, with 10 bases fitting TRBD1. With 5 bases clipped from V and 1 base from J, the junction kept 12 bases outside the gene matches. The CDR3 sequence is 18 residues long. Germline-derived CDR1 and CDR2 are KGHSH and LQKENI. The CDR3 loop reads CASSSGLSGTGGTDTQYF. The CDR3 nucleotides read TGTGCCAGCTCATCTGGACTTTCCGGGACAGGGGGCACAGATACGCAGTATTTT.

The chain joins TRBV19 to TRBJ1-5; 7 nucleotides agree with TRBD1. The germline CDR1 and CDR2 sequences are LNHDA and SQIVND (reference sequence). CDR3 length: 13 amino acids. V was clipped by 4 bases and J by 10 bases; unmatched bases: 7. The CDR3 is CASSRDRNEPQHF. The DNA for the CDR3 is TGTGCCAGTAGTAGGGACAGAAATGAACCCCAGCATTTT.

The V gene is TRBV9, the J gene TRBJ1-2; D might be TRBD1 (6 bases). The germline V gene encodes CDR1 SGDLS and CDR2 YYNGEE. Trimming cost V 1 base and J 4 bases, with 11 bases left between them. The CDR3 spans 14 residues. The CDR3 DNA reads TGTGCCAGCAGCGTATATCAGGGGACCTATGGCTACACCTTC. Translation gives CASSVYQGTYGYTF.

This clone was found a few times. CDR3 region: CASSGGQGYQPQHF. As DNA, the CDR3 is TGTGCCAGTAGCGGGGGACAGGGTTATCAGCCCCAGCATTTT. The gene calls are TRBV19 and TRBJ1-5, with 9 positions matching TRBD1. Germline V CDR1 and CDR2: LNHDA, SQIVND (reference sequence). CDR3 length: 14 amino acids. J lost 5 bases, V lost 6 bases, and 5 bases had no gene match.

This sequence joins TRBV12-3 or TRBV12-4 and TRBJ2-7; a possible D gene is TRBD1 (5 bases). This CDR3 has 13 residues. Trimming removed 7 bases from V and 2 bases from J, with 12 bases in between. The chain's CDR3 is CASTPTAAYEQYF. In DNA, the CDR3 is TGTGCCAGCACCCCGACAGCCGCCTACGAGCAGTACTTC.

The gene calls are TRBV10-1 and TRBJ2-1; 12 bases align to TRBD1. V gave up 2 bases and J gave up 12 bases; unmatched junction bases: 14. CDR1 WNHNN and CDR2 SYGVQD come from the germline V gene (reference sequence). CDR3 length: 17 residues. CDR3 sequence (DNA): TGCGCCAGCAGTGAGGGGGGAGCCGGGACAGGGGGCAGAGGGCAGTTCTTC. Translating it yields CASSEGGAGTGGRGQFF.

This chain connects TRBV19 to TRBJ1-5; no definite D call. V was clipped by 1 base and J by 5 bases, with 18 bases between them. The germline CDR1 and CDR2 sequences are LNHDA and SQIVND (reference sequence). CDR3 length: 17 residues. CDR3 DNA sequence: TGTGCCAGTAGTATAGCGGGTACGGGGTTAAGCCATCAGCCCCAGCATTTT. Its translation is CASSIAGTGLSHQPQHF. Supplemented by reference TRBV19 and TRBJ1-5, the full variable domain reads DGGITQSPKYLFRKEGQNVTLSCEQNLNHDAMYWYRQDPGQGLRLIYYSQIVNDFQKGDIAEGYSVSREKKESFPLTVTSAQKNPTAFYLCASSIAGTGLSHQPQHFGDGTRLSIL.

The CDR3 bases are TGCAGTGCTAGTTTCAGTAATGAAAAACTGTTTTTT. Translated, it gives CSASFSNEKLFF. The gene calls are TRBV20-1 and TRBJ1-4; D is ambiguous. Germline-derived CDR1 and CDR2 are DFQATT and SNEGSKA (reference sequence). The CDR3 is 12 residues long. Deletions cut 3 bases from V and 4 bases from J, with 6 bases between.

The sample holds one count of this clone. The rearrangement links TRBV19 to TRBJ1-1; D ambiguous. With 5 bases removed from V and 5 bases from J, the gap between germline ends came to 15 bases. CDR1 is LNHDA, CDR2 SQIVND, per germline (reference sequence). The CDR3 has 14 amino acids. CDR3: CASSGRRTWTEAFF. The CDR3 region has the DNA TGTGCCAGTAGTGGGAGACGGACCTGGACTGAAGCTTTCTTT.

This rearrangement joins TRBV30 to TRBJ2-7, with D hard to call. The CDR3 is made up of 14 amino acids. From germline, CDR1 is GTSNPN and CDR2 SVGIG (reference sequence). V was shortened by 0 bases and J by 2 bases, with 11 bases between the two germline ends. The CDR3 region is CAWSVGRVAYEQYF. DNA for the CDR3: TGTGCCTGGAGTGTGGGTAGGGTGGCCTACGAGCAGTACTTC.

This chain joins TRBV15 and TRBJ2-5; TRBD1 agrees at 8 bases. The CDR3 sequence is 14 residues long. The V gene's germline CDR1 is LNHNV and CDR2 YYDKDF (reference sequence). J lost 5 bases, V lost 3 bases, and 5 bases had no gene match. CDR3 in amino acids: CATSSGQGRETQYF. CDR3 sequence (DNA): TGTGCCACCAGCAGCGGACAGGGTAGGGAGACCCAGTACTTC.

The rearrangement uses TRBV24-1 and TRBJ2-3; D perhaps matches TRBD1 (5 bases). The CDR3 spans 15 residues. Looked up from germline, CDR1 is KGHDR and CDR2 is SFDVKD. Trimming left V 5 bases short and J 1 base short, with 12 bases between. Here the CDR3 reads CATSGRQLRTDTQYF. In DNA, the CDR3 is TGTGCCACCAGTGGCCGACAGCTACGCACAGATACGCAGTATTTT.